This TCR beta chain was sequenced for a study of T cells in pancreatic ductal adenocarcinoma. Overall study results and limits: Unique clonotypes were roughly 8-fold more numerous in blood than in tumor.

The selected patients with pancreatic ductal adenocarcinoma had surgery but no neoadjuvant therapy. This CDR3 region has 14 residues. Remarks on this clone: No antigen is known for it.

Only in-frame clones appear in the TCRdb table, and some are missing; sequencing was by immunoSEQ multiplex PCR. Altogether roughly 100,000 clones are present, about 95% being singletons, with the ten largest covering 3.1%. The sequenced sample consisted of PBMCs. This clonotype was sampled from a human donor with pancreatic ductal adenocarcinoma. The chain is built from TRBV1 and TRBJ2-7; the table gives TRBD2 as D, unverified against the DNA. TRBV1 is tagged as a pseudogene. CDR3 protein: CTSSHSRSSYEQYF. The CDR3 DNA follows: TGCACCAGCAGCCACAGCCGGAGCTCCTACGAGCAGTACTTC.